This T cell receptor beta chain is from a study of cytomegalovirus exposure and HLA in healthy donors. In the study overall: Prior work identified 117 million unique TCR beta sequences in approximately 180 million T cells.

This PCR relied on a set of 60 Vbeta primers and 13 Jbeta primers. Produced via immunoSEQ multiplex PCR; TCRdb's table is partial and in-frame only. The sample yields under 90,000 clones, about three quarters seen once. Trimming cost V 3 bases and J 3 bases, with 16 bases left between them. In germline, CDR1 is SGHRS, CDR2 YFSETQ. The CDR3 has 15 amino acids. The sequencing input was PBMCs. This clonotype was sampled from a man aged 50 or older in good health and CMV-seropositive. The chain couples TRBV5-1 to TRBJ2-7, with TRBD2 as a possible D gene (7 bases). CDR3 residues: CASSSTGGQNYEQYF. Written as DNA, the CDR3 is TGCGCCAGCAGCTCCACGGGAGGACAGAACTACGAGCAGTACTTC.